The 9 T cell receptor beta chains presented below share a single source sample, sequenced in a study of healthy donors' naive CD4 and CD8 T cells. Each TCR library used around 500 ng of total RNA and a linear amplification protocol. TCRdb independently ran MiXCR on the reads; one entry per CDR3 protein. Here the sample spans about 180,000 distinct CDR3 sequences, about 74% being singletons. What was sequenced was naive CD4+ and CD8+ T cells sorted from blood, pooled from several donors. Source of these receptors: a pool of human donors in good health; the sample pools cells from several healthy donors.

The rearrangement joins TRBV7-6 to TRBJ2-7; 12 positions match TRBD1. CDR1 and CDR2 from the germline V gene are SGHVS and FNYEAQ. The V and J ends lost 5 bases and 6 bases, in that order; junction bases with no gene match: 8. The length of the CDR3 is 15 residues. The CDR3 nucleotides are TGTGCCAGCAGCGCACCCGGGACAGGGGGCCCCGAGCAGTACTTC. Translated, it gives CASSAPGTGGPEQYF.

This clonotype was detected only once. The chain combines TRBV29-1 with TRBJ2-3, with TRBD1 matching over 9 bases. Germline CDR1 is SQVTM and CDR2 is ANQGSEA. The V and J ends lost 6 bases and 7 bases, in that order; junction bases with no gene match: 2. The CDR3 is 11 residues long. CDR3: CSVGQGNTQYF. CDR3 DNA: TGCAGCGTCGGACAGGGGAATACGCAGTATTTT.

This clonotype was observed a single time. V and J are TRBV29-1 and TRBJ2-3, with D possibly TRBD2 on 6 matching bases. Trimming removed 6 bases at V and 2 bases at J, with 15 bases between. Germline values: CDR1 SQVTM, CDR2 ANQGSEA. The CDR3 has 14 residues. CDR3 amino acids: CSVAPGLHTDTQYF. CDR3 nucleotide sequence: TGCAGCGTGGCCCCGGGACTCCACACAGATACGCAGTATTTT.

Written as DNA, the CDR3 is TGTGCCAGTAGTATAGAAGGAGGGTTCAACGAGCAGTACTTC. It is translated as CASSIEGGFNEQYF. The chain joins TRBV19 to TRBJ2-7; TRBD2 is a possible D gene (6 bases). This CDR3 comprises 14 residues. Germline CDR1 reads LNHDA; CDR2 reads SQIVND (reference sequence). Trimming stripped 0 bases from V and 5 bases from J, with 11 bases between.

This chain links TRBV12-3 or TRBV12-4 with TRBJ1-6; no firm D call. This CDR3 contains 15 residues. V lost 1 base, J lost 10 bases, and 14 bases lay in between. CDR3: CASSLVSLGGSPLHF. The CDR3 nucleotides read TGTGCCAGCAGTTTAGTGTCATTGGGCGGGTCACCCCTCCACTTT.

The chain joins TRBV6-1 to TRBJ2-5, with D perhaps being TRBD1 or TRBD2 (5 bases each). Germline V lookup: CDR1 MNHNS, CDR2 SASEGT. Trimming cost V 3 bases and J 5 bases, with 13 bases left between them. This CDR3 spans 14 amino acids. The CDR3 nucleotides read TGTGCCAGCAGTGAGAAGGGAGAGGGGGAGACCCAGTACTTC. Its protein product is CASSEKGEGETQYF.

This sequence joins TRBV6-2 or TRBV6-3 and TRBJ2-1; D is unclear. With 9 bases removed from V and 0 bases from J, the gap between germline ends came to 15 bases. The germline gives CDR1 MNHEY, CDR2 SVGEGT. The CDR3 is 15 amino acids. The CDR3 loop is CARPNPGHSYNEQFF. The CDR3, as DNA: TGTGCCAGGCCCAACCCCGGGCACTCCTACAATGAGCAGTTCTTC.

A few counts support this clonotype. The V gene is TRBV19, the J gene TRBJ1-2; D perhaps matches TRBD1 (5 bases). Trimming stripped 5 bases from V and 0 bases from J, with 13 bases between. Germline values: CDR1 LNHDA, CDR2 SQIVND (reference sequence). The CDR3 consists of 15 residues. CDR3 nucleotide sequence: TGTGCCAGTAGTGAACAGGTTCACTCTAACTATGGCTACACCTTC. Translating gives CASSEQVHSNYGYTF.

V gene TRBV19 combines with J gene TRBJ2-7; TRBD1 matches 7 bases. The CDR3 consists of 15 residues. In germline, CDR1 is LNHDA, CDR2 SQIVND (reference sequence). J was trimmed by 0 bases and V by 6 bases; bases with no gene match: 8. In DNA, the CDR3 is TGTGCCAGTAGCTCTTTGACAGGGATCTCCTACGAGCAGTACTTC. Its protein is CASSSLTGISYEQYF.